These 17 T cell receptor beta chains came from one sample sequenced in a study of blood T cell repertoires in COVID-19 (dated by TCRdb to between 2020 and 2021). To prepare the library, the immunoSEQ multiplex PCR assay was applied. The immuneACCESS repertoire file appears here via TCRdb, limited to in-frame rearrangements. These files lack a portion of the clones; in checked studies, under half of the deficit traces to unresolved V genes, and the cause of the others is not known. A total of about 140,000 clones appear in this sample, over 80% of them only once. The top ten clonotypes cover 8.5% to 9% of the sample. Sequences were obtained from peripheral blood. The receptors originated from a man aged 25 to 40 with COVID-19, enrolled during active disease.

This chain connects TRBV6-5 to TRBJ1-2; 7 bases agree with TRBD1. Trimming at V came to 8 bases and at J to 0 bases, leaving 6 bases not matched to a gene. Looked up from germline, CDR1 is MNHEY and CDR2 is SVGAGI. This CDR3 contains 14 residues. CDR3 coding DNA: TGTGCCAGCGGGACGGGGACAGCTAACTATGGCTACACCTTC. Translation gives CASGTGTANYGYTF.

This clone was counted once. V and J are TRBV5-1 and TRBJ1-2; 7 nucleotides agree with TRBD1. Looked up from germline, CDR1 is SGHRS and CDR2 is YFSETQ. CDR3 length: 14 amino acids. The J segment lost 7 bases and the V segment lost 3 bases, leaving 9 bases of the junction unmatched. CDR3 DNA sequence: TGCGCCAGCAGCTCCAACGCTGACAGGGCTGGCTACACCTTC. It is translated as CASSSNADRAGYTF.

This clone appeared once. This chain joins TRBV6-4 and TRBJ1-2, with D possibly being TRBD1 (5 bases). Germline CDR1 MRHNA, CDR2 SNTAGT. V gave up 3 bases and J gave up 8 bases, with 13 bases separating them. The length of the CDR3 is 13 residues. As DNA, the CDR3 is TGTGCCAGCAGTGAAGGTAGTTCAGGGGGCTACACCTTC. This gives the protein CASSEGSSGGYTF.

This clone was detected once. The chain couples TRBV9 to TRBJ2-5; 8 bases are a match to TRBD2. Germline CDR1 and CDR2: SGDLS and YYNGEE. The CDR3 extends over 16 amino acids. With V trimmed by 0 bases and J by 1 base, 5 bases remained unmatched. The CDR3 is CASSVGTSWVQETQYF. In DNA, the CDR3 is TGTGCCAGCAGCGTAGGGACTAGCTGGGTCCAAGAGACCCAGTACTTC.

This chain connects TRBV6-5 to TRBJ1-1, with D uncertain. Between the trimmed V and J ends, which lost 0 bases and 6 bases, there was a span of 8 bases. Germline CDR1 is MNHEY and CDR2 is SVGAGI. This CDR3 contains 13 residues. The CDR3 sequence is CASSYSMAAEAFF. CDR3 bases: TGTGCCAGCAGTTACTCGATGGCCGCTGAAGCTTTCTTT.

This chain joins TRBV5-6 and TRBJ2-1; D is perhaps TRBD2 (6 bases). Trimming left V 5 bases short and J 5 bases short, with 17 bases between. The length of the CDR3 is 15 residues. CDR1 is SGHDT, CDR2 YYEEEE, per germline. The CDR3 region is CASRPTGTSNNEQFF. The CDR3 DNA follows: TGTGCCAGCAGGCCGACCGGGACTTCAAACAATGAGCAGTTCTTC.

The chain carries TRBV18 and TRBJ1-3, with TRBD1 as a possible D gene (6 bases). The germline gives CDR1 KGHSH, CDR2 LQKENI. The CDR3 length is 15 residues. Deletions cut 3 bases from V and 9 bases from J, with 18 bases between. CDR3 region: CASSPPGGTETTIYF. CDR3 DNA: TGTGCCAGCTCACCGCCGGGGGGCACGGAAACCACCATATATTTT.

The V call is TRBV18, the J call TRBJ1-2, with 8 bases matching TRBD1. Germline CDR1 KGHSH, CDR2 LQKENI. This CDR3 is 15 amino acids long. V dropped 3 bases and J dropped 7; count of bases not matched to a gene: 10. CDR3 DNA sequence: TGTGCCAGCTCACCCACCCCGCAGGGGGCGAGTGGCTACACCTTC. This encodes CASSPTPQGASGYTF.

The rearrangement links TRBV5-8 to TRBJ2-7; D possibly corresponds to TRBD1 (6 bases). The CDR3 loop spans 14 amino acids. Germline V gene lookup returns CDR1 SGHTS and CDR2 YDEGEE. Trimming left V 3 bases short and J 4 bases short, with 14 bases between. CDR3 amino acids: CASSSRQVQYEQYF. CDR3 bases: TGTGCCAGCAGCTCGAGACAGGTCCAATACGAGCAGTACTTC.

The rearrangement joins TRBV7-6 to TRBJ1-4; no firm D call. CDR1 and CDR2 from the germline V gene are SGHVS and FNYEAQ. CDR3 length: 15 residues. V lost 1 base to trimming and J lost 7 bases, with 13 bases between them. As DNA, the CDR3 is TGTGCCAGCAGCTTAGATGGGGAGAATGGTGAAAAACTGTTTTTT. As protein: CASSLDGENGEKLFF.

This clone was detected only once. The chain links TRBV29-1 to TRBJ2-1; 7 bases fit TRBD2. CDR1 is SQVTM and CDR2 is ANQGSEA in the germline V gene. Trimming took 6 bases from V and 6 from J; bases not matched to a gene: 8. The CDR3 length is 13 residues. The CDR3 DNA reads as TGCAGCGTAGGACTAGGGTCCACCAATGAGCAGTTCTTC. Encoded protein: CSVGLGSTNEQFF.

CDR3 DNA sequence: TGTGCCAGCAGCTTGTATTTTCCTGCAACTAATGAAAAACTGTTTTTT. Translation gives CASSLYFPATNEKLFF. The V call is TRBV5-6, the J call TRBJ1-4; D gene uncertain. Germline V lookup: CDR1 SGHDT, CDR2 YYEEEE. The V end was cut by 1 base, the J end by 0 bases, with 10 bases between. This CDR3 has 16 amino acids.

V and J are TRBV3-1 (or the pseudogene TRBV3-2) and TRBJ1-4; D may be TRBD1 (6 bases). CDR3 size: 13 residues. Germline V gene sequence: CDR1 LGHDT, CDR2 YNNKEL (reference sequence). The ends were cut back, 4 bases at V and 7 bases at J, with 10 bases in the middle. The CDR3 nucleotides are TGTGCCAGCAGCCCCGGACAGACTGAAAAACTGTTTTTT. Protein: CASSPGQTEKLFF.

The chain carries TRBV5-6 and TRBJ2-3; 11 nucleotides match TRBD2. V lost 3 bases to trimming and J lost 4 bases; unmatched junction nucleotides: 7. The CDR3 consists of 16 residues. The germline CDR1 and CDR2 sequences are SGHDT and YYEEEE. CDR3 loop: CASSSLAGGSPDTQYF. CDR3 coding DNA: TGTGCCAGCAGCTCGCTAGCGGGAGGATCACCAGATACGCAGTATTTT.

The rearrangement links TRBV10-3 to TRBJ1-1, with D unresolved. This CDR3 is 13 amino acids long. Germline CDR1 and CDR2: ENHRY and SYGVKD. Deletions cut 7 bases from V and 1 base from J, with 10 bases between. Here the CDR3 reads CAIKREGNTEAFF. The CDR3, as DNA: TGTGCCATCAAGAGGGAAGGGAACACTGAAGCTTTCTTT.

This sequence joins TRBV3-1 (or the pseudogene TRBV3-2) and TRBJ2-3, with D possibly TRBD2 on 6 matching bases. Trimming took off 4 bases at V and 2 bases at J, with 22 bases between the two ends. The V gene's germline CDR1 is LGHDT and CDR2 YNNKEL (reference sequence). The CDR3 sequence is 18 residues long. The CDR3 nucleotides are TGTGCCAGCAGCCCCAGGAGGGCCATCCTAGATCCCACAGATACGCAGTATTTT. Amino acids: CASSPRRAILDPTDTQYF.

CDR3 sequence reads: CASSAGFGSGNTIYF. In DNA, the CDR3 is TGTGCCAGCAGTGCAGGGTTCGGCTCTGGAAACACCATATATTTT. The chain links TRBV6-4 to TRBJ1-3; TRBD1 is a possible D gene (5 bases). Germline assignment: CDR1 MRHNA and CDR2 SNTAGT. V was shortened by 4 bases and J by 0 bases, with 10 bases between the two germline ends. CDR3 size: 15 residues.